This T cell receptor beta chain derives from a study of monozygotic twins with cystic fibrosis. Study-level points and caveats: In 13 of 16 pairs, V gene usage was closest to the co-twin's. Nucleotide-identical clonotype sharing was significantly higher within monozygotic CF twin pairs than between unrelated CF individuals. Age, concordance and disease severity did not associate with shared CDR3 numbers.

V lost 0 bases and J 2 bases, leaving 14 bases between the germline ends. There are 16 residues in the CDR3. Germline lookup yields CDR1 MGHRA and CDR2 YSYEKL. Using immunoSEQ multiplex PCR, the repertoire was profiled, and TCRdb retains in-frame clones only, with some absent. The sample holds about 14,000 clones, 85% to 95% seen once. Comment on this clone: The antigen is undetermined.

Sequenced: blood. This sequence was found in a girl aged 2-10 years with cystic fibrosis. The V gene is TRBV4-1, the J gene TRBJ2-7; either TRBD1 or TRBD2 may fit D (5 bases each). The CDR3 reads CASSQDLQDFTYEQYF. The DNA for the CDR3 is TGCGCCAGCAGCCAAGATCTACAGGACTTTACCTACGAGCAGTACTTC.